This is a list of T cell receptor beta chains from one sample in a study of cytomegalovirus exposure and HLA in healthy donors. Assay: immunoSEQ multiplex PCR; the TCRdb copy retains only in-frame clones and omits some. In the table there are about 190,000 clones, roughly 75% of which are singletons. Input material: PBMCs. All receptors come from a man aged 25 to 40 in good health and CMV-seropositive. CDR3s include the opening cysteine and the closing phenylalanine or tryptophan. A D gene is named only where the DNA matches it firmly. Clone size is shown for a subset of rows, as once, few, many or a class of expanded clone.

v_call	j_call	clone_size	d_call	cdr3_length	cdr3_aa
TRBV7-9	TRBJ2-3	-	-	15	CASRLSQASTDTQYF
TRBV9	TRBJ2-3	-	-	14	CASSSGGLQDTQYF
TRBV20-1	TRBJ1-6	-	-	9	CSATAGVNF
TRBV9	TRBJ1-1	-	-	13	CASSVDWNTEAFF
TRBV4-3	TRBJ1-3	-	-	15	CASSQDGGSGNTIYF
TRBV9	TRBJ2-2	-	TRBD1	17	CASSVRRTGPNTGELFF
TRBV15	TRBJ2-5	few	-	12	CATSRVEAEQYF
TRBV11-2	-	few	TRBD1	14	CASRNRGLGYEQYF
TRBV7-9	TRBJ2-1	few	-	14	CASSSPSVVSEQFF
TRBV9	TRBJ2-1	-	-	14	CASSPSVSYNEQFF
TRBV11-3	TRBJ2-1	-	-	14	CASSLGLANNEQFF
TRBV29-1	TRBJ1-4	-	-	13	CSVGQALNEKLFF
TRBV28	TRBJ2-7	once	TRBD2	15	CASVPQGLPSYEQYF
TRBV13	TRBJ2-1	few	TRBD2	16	CASSPLAGGRVDEQFF
TRBV28	TRBJ1-2	-	TRBD1	15	CASRVPGQGNYGYTF
TRBV30	TRBJ1-2	-	-	14	CAWSVRSRSYGYTF
TRBV1	TRBJ2-2	-	-	19	CTSSQDWGGNNANTGELFF
TRBV6-1	TRBJ2-3	-	TRBD1	15	CASPRGTGYTDTQYF
TRBV20-1	TRBJ2-1	once	-	11	CSARDRVEQFF
TRBV6-5	TRBJ1-2	-	-	14	CASRPEKTAPGYTF
TRBV6-6	TRBJ2-7	few	TRBD1	11	CASSTGGEQYF
TRBV28	TRBJ2-7	-	-	17	CASSDPGGTGSSYEQYF
TRBV4-2	TRBJ1-4	-	-	16	CASSQPTGMENEKLFF
TRBV7-9	TRBJ2-1	-	TRBD2	18	CASRAGTSGGRSYNEQFF
TRBV7-9	TRBJ1-5	-	-	15	CASSPGEVSNQPQHF
TRBV28	TRBJ1-2	-	-	12	CASRPSGYGYTF
TRBV5-4	TRBJ2-7	-	TRBD1	15	CASSLPGQGNYEQYF
TRBV28	TRBJ1-1	-	-	13	CASSPYRDTEAFF
TRBV5-8	TRBJ2-7	-	-	11	CASSLATEQYF
TRBV10-3	TRBJ1-1	once	-	13	CAISGGVNTEAFF
TRBV9	TRBJ1-2	-	-	14	CASSHPEGWGGYTF
TRBV10-3	TRBJ2-5	-	TRBD1	19	CAISKSPPGQGFDQETQYF
TRBV5-6	TRBJ1-2	-	-	14	CASSFRGVDYGYTF
TRBV6-1	TRBJ1-1	-	TRBD1	16	CASSELGIWTGGVAFF
TRBV7-9	TRBJ1-2	once	-	13	CASSFRSSYGYTF
TRBV9	TRBJ2-3	-	-	13	CASSGLVPDTQYF
TRBV6-1	TRBJ2-7	few	TRBD1	13	CASSEWTGYEQYF
TRBV4-3	TRBJ1-5	-	-	13	CASSQDPLQPQHF
TRBV10-3	TRBJ2-3	once	-	14	CAISGQPGTDTQYF
TRBV19	TRBJ1-1	-	-	14	CASTRTELNTEAFF
TRBV4-3	TRBJ2-2	few	TRBD1	17	CASSQDLLGQGVGELFF
TRBV12-5	TRBJ2-2	-	-	16	CASGLVVGGNTGELFF
TRBV10-3	TRBJ1-4	-	TRBD1	12	CATRGQDEKLFF
TRBV4-2	TRBJ2-1	-	-	13	CASSLEGGREQFF
TRBV7-2	TRBJ2-4	-	-	11	CASSFGDIQYF
TRBV19	TRBJ2-7	-	-	14	CASSIGTLSYEQYF